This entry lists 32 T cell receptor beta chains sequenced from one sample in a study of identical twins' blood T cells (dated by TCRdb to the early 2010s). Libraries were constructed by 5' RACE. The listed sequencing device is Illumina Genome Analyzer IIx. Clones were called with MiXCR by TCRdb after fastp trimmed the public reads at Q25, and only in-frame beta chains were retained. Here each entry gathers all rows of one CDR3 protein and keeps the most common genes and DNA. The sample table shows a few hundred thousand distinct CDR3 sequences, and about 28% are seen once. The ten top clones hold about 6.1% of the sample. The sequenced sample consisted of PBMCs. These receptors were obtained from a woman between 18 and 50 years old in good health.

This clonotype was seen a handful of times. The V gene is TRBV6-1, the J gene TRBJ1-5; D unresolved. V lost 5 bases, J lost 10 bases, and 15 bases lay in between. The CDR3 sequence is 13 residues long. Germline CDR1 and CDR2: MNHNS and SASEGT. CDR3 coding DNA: TGTGCCAGCAGTCAATACCGACACGAACCCCAGCATTTT. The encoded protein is CASSQYRHEPQHF.

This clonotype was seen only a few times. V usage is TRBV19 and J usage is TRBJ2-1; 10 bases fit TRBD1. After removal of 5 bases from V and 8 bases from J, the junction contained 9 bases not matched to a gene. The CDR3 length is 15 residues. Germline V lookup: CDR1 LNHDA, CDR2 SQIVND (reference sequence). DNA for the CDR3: TGTGCCAGTAGTCACAAAAGACAGGGGGCCGATGAGCAGTTCTTC. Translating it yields CASSHKRQGADEQFF.

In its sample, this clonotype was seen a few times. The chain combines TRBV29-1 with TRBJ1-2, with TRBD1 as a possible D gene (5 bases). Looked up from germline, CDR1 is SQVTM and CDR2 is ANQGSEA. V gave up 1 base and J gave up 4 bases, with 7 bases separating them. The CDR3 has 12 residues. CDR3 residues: CSVEGQLYGYTF. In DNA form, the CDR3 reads TGCAGCGTTGAAGGACAGCTCTATGGCTACACCTTC.

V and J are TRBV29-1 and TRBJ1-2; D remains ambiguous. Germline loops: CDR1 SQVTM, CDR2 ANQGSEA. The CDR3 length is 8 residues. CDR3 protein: CSDDGYTF. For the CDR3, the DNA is TGCAGTGACGACGGCTACACCTTC.

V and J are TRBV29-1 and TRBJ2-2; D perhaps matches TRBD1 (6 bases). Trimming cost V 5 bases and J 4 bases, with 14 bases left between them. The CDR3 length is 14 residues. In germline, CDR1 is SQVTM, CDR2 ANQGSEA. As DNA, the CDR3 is TGCAGCGTTCTCGGACAGTTCGGCACCGGGGAGCTGTTTTTT. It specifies CSVLGQFGTGELFF.

CDR3 residues: CASSLGQGTAFF. CDR3 coding DNA: TGTGCCAGCAGCTTAGGACAGGGGACAGCTTTCTTT. This sequence joins TRBV5-4 and TRBJ1-1; TRBD1 matches 9 bases. V gave up 2 bases and J gave up 10 bases; unmatched junction bases: 3. Per the germline V gene, CDR1 is SGHNT and CDR2 is YYREEE (reference sequence). The CDR3 runs to 12 residues.

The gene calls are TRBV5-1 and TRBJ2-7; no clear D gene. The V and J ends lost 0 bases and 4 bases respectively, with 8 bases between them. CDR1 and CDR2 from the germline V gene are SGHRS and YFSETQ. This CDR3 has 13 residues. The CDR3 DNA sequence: TGCGCCAGCAGCTTGGAATGGGGATACGAGCAGTACTTC. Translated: CASSLEWGYEQYF.

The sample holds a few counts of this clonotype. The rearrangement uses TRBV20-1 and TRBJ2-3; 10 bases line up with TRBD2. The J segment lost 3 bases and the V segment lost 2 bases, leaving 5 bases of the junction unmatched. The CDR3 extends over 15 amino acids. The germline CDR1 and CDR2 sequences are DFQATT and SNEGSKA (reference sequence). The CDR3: CSARPLAGDTDTQYF. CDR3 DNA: TGCAGTGCTAGACCTCTAGCGGGAGATACAGATACGCAGTATTTT.

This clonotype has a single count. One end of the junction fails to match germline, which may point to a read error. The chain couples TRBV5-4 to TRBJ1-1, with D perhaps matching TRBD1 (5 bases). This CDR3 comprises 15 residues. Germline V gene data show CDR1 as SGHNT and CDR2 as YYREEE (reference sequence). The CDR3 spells CASSPPGAENTVAFF. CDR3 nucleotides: TGTGCCAGCAGCCCCCCCGGGGCTGAGAACACTGTAGCTTTCTTT.

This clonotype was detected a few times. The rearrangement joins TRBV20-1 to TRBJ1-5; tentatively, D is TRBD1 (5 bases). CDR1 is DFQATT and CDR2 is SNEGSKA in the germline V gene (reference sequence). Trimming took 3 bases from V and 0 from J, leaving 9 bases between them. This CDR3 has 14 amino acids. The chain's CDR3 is CSARGQFSNQPQHF. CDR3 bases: TGCAGTGCTAGGGGGCAGTTTAGCAATCAGCCCCAGCATTTT.

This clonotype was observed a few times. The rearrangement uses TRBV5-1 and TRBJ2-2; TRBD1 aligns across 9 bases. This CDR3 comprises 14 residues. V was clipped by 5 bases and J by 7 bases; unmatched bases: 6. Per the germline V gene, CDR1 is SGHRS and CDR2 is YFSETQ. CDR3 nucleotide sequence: TGCGCCAGCAGGGGACAGGGCTGGAGCGGGGAGCTGTTTTTT. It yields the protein CASRGQGWSGELFF.

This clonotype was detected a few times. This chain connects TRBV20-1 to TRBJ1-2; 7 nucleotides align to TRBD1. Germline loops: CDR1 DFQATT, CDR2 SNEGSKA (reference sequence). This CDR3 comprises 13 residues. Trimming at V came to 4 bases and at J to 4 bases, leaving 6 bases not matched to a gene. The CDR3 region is CSAKLRTGYGYTF. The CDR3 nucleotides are TGCAGTGCTAAACTCAGGACAGGCTATGGCTACACCTTC.

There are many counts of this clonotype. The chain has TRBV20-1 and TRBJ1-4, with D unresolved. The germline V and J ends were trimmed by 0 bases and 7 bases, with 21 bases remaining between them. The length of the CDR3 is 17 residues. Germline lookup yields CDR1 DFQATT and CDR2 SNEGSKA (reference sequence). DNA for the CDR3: TGCAGTGCTAGAGATAATGACGGCCTTCAGGAGCGTGAAAAACTGTTTTTT. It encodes CSARDNDGLQEREKLFF.

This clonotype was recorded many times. The CDR3 DNA reads TGCAGCGCCCGCCTGGGGACTTCCGACACCTTC. This translates into CSARLGTSDTF. V is TRBV29-1 and J is TRBJ1-2, with a weak D call TRBD1 (5 bases). V was trimmed by 7 bases and J by 12 bases, leaving 18 bases between them. CDR3 size: 11 residues. Germline V CDR1 and CDR2: SQVTM, ANQGSEA.

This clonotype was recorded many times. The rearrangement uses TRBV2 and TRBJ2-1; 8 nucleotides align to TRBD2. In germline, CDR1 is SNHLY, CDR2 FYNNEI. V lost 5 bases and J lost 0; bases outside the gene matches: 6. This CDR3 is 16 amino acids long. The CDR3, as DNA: TGTGCCAGCAGTAAATTACTAGCGGCCTCCTACAATGAGCAGTTCTTC. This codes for CASSKLLAASYNEQFF.

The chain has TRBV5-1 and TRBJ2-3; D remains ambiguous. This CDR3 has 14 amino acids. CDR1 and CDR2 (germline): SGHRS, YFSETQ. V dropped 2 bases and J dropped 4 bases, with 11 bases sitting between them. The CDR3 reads CASSLGSEADTQYF. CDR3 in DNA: TGCGCCAGCAGCTTAGGATCCGAGGCAGATACGCAGTATTTT.

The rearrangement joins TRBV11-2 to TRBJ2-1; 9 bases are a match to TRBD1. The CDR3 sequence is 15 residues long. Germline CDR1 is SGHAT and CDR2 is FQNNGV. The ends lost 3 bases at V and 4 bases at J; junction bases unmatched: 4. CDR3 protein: CASSLEGTGYNEQFF. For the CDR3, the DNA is TGTGCCAGCAGCTTGGAGGGGACAGGGTACAATGAGCAGTTCTTC.

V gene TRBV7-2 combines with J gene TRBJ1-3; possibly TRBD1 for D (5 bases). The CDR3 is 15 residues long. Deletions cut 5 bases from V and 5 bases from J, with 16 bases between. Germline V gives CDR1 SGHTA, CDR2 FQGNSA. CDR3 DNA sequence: TGTGCCAGCAGCCCGGAGGGAGGGGCAAGAAACACCATATATTTT. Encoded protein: CASSPEGGARNTIYF. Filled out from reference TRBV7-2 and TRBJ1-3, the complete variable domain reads GAGVSQSPSNKVTEKGKDVELRCDPISGHTALYWYRQSLGQGLEFLIYFQGNSAPDKSGLPSDRFSAERTGGSVSTLTIQRTQQEDSAVYLCASSPEGGARNTIYFGEGSWLTVV.

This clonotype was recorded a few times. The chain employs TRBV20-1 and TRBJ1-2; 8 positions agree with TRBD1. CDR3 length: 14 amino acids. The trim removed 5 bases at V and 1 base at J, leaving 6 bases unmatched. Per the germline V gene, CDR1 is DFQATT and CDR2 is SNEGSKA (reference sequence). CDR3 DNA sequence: TGCAGTGCTCGGAGACAGGGGTATAACTATGGCTACACCTTC. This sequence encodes CSARRQGYNYGYTF.

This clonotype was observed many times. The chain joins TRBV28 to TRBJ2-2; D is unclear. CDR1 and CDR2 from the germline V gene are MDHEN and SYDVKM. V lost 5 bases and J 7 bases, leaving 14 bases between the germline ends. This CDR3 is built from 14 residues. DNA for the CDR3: TGTGCCAGCAGTCCTCCCCTGAGCCACGGGGAGCTGTTTTTT. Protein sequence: CASSPPLSHGELFF.

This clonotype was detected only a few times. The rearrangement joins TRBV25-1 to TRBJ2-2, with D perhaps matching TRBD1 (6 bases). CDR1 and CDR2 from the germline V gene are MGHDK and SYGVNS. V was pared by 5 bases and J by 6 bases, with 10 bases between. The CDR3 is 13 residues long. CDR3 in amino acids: CASSITGPGELFF. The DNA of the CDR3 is TGTGCCAGCAGTATAACAGGGCCCGGGGAGCTGTTTTTT.

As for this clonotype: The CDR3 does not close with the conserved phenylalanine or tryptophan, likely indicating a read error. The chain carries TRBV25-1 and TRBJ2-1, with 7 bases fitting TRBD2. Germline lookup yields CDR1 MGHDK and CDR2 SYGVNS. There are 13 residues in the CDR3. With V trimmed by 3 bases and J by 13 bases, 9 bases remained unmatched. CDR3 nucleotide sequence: TGTGCCAGCAGTGATGAAACTAGCGAGCTACAGTTCTTA. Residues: CASSDETSELQFL.

The CDR3 loop is CASSPGSYGYGYTF. DNA of the CDR3: TGTGCCAGCAGCCCCGGTAGTTACGGCTATGGCTACACCTTC. This chain uses TRBV3-1 with TRBJ1-2, with D uncertain. The CDR3 runs 14 residues. Trimming left V 4 bases short and J 4 bases short, with 13 bases between. Per the germline V gene, CDR1 is LGHDT and CDR2 is YNNKEL (reference sequence).

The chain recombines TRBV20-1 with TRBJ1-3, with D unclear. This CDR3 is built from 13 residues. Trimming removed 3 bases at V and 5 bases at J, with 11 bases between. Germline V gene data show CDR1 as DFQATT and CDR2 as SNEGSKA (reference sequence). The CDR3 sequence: CSASLEGRNTIYF. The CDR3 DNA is TGCAGTGCTAGCCTCGAAGGGAGAAACACCATATATTTT.

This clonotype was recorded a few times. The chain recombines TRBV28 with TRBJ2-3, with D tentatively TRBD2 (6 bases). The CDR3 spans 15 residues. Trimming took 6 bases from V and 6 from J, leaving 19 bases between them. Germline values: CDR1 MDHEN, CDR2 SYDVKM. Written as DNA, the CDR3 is TGTGCCAGCAGGCGTAGCGGTTGGGGCGAGGATACGCAGTATTTT. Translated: CASRRSGWGEDTQYF. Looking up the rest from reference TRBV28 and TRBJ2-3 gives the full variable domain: DVKVTQSSRYLVKRTGEKVFLECVQDMDHENMFWYRQDPGLGLRLIYFSYDVKMKEKGDIPEGYSVSREKKERFSLILESASTNQTSMYLCASRRSGWGEDTQYFGPGTRLTVL.

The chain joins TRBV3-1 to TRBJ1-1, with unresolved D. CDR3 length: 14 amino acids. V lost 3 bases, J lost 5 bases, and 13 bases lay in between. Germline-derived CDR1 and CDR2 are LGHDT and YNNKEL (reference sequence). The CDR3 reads CASSQGMGRTEAFF. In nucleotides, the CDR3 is TGTGCCAGCAGCCAGGGGATGGGTAGAACTGAAGCTTTCTTT.

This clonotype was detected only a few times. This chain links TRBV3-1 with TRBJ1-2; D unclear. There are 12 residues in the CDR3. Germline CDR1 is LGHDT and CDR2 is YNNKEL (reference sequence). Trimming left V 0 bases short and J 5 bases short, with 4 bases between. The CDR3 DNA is TGTGCCAGCAGCCAAGATCGGTATGGCTACACCTTC. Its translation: CASSQDRYGYTF.

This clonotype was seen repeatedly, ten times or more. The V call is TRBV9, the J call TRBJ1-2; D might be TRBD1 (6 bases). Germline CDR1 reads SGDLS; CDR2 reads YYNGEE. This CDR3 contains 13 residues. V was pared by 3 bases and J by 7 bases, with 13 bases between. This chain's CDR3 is CASSAGGRIGYTF. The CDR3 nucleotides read TGTGCCAGCAGCGCTGGGGGGCGGATTGGCTACACCTTC. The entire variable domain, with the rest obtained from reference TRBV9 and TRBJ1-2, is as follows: DSGVTQTPKHLITATGQRVTLRCSPRSGDLSVYWYQQSLDQGLQFLIQYYNGEERAKGNILERFSAQQFPDLHSELNLSSLELGDSALYFCASSAGGRIGYTFGSGTRLTVV.

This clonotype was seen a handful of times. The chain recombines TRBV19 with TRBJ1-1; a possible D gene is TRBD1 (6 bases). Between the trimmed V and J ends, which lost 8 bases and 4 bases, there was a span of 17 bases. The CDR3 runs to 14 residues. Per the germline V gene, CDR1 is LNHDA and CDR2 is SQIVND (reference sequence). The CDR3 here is CASERQDSATEAFF. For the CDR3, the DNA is TGTGCCAGTGAACGACAGGACTCGGCCACTGAAGCTTTCTTT.

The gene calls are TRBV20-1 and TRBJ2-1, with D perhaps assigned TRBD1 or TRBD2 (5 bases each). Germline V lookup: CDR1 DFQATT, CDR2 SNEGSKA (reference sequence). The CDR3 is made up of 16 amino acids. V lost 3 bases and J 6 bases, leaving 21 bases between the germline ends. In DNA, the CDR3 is TGCAGTGCTAGCGGGACCGAGGGTTTAGGTAGCAATGAGCAGTTCTTC. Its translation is CSASGTEGLGSNEQFF.

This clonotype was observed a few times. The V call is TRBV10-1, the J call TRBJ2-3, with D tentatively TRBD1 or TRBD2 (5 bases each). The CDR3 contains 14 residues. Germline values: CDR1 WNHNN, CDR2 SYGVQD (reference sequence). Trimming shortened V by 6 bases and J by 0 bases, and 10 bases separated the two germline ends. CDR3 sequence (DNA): TGCGCCAGCAGGGGACCTTTTAGCACAGATACGCAGTATTTT. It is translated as CASRGPFSTDTQYF.

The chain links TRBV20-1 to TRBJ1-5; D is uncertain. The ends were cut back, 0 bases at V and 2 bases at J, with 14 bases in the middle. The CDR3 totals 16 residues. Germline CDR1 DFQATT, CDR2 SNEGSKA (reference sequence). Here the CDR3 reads CSARDSGSVGNQPQHF. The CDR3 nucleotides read TGCAGTGCTAGAGATTCAGGATCGGTTGGCAATCAGCCCCAGCATTTT.